This TCR beta chain was captured in a study of T cell responses to AZD1222 COVID-19 vaccine. Trimming stripped 0 bases from V and 4 bases from J, with 11 bases between. The CDR3 is made up of 15 amino acids. Germline loops: CDR1 SGHDN, CDR2 FVKESK. Assay: immunoSEQ multiplex PCR; the TCRdb copy retains only in-frame clones and omits some. The sample includes approximately 88,000 clones, 90% of them seen just once. This chain uses TRBV14 with TRBJ2-3; D is uncertain. This receptor was identified in an adult who received the AZD1222 COVID-19 vaccine. The sequencing used peripheral blood, collected 28 days after the second AZD1222 dose. The CDR3 here is CASSQDIGAPDTQYF. CDR3 nucleotides: TGTGCCAGCAGCCAAGATATCGGAGCCCCAGATACGCAGTATTTT.